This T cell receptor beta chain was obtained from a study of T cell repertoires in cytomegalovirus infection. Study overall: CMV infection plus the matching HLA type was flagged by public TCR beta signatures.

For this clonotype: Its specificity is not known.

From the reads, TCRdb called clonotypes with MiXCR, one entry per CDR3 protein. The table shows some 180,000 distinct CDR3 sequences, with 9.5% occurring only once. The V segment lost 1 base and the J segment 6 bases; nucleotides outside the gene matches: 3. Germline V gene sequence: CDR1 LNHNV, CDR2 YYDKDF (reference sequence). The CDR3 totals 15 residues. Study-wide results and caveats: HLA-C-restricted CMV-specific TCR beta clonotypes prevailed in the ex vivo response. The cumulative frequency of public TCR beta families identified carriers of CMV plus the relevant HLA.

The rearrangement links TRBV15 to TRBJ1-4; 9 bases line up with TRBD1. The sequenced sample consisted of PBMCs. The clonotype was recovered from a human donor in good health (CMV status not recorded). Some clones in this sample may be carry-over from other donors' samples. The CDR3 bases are TGTGCCACCAGCAGAGCGGACAGGGGAGATGAAAAACTGTTTTTT. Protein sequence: CATSRADRGDEKLFF.